This T cell receptor (beta chain) is drawn from a study of shared clonotypes between healthy human individuals. Study as a whole: Each donor contributed plates that comprised three CD4 naive, three CD4 memory, two CD8 naive and one CD8 memory. The study, taken as a whole, reports: The four-donor shared clonotypes exceeded non-shared clonotypes in generation probability, with non-shared ones scoring lower. Between a handful of donors, naive CD4 clonotypes were shared at a level of approximately 5%.

CDR1 and CDR2 from the germline V gene are SEHNR and FQNEAQ (reference sequence). The CDR3 contains 15 residues. The ends lost 5 bases at V and 5 bases at J; junction bases unmatched: 8. Naive CD8 cells lacked CD45RO, underwent positive selection for CCR7 and left out terminally differentiated effector memory CD45RA+ cells. Nashville, Tennessee was home to all donors, each a Caucasian adult. To note about this clone: Antigen unknown.

Assay used: immunoSEQ multiplex PCR; TCRdb lists only in-frame clones, some missing. Of some 2.1 million clones in the sample, 80% to 95% were seen once. The chain recombines TRBV7-9 with TRBJ1-1; TRBD1 aligns across 10 bases. The sample was naive CD8+ T cells from PBMCs. This TCR derives from a man between 18 and 29 years old in good health. Some clones in this sample may be carry-over from other donors' samples. The CDR3 is CASSLRQGAYTEAFF. CDR3 sequence (DNA): TGTGCCAGCAGCCTAAGACAGGGGGCATATACTGAAGCTTTCTTT. Using reference TRBV7-9 and TRBJ1-1 for the parts outside the CDR3, the full variable domain is DTGVSQNPRHKITKRGQNVTFRCDPISEHNRLYWYRQTLGQGPEFLTYFQNEAQLEKSRLLSDRFSAERPKGSFSTLEIQRTEQGDSAMYLCASSLRQGAYTEAFFGQGTRLTVV.